The 18 T cell receptor beta chains below come from one sample, sequenced in a study of CD4+ T cells in melanoma. Measured with immunoSEQ multiplex PCR; TCRdb has only the in-frame clones, and not every one. The data contain about 140,000 clones, 80% to 95% of them singletons. These receptors were taken from a human donor with melanoma.

The chain joins TRBV11-2 to TRBJ2-5; 13 bases align to TRBD2. Trimming cost V 0 bases and J 5 bases; bases outside gene matches: 6. Looked up from germline, CDR1 is SGHAT and CDR2 is FQNNGV. This CDR3 is built from 17 residues. This CDR3 reads CASSLDQLAGGLETQYF. The CDR3 DNA reads as TGTGCCAGCAGCTTAGACCAACTAGCGGGGGGGCTTGAGACCCAGTACTTC.

This chain connects TRBV2 to TRBJ2-3; D not certain. Germline V CDR1 and CDR2: SNHLY, FYNNEI. This CDR3 has 14 residues. V was trimmed by 3 bases and J by 0 bases, leaving 7 bases between them. The CDR3: CASSDSVSTDTQYF. CDR3 bases: TGTGCCAGCAGTGATTCTGTGAGCACAGATACGCAGTATTTT.

This chain links TRBV7-6 with TRBJ2-7, with 9 bases matching TRBD2. The CDR3 length is 19 residues. Germline CDR1 and CDR2: SGHVS and FNYEAQ. Losses at the gene ends were 1 base for V and 0 bases for J; bases not matched to a gene: 13. The CDR3 region is CASSLEAPSGATSSYEQYF. CDR3 in DNA: TGTGCCAGCAGCTTAGAAGCCCCTAGCGGGGCTACAAGCTCCTACGAGCAGTACTTC.

The V gene is TRBV9, the J gene TRBJ2-1, with 7 bases that match TRBD1. The CDR3 covers 15 residues. The trim removed 0 bases at V and 0 bases at J, leaving 0 bases unmatched. Germline V CDR1 and CDR2: SGDLS, YYNGEE. DNA of the CDR3: TGTGCCAGCAGCGTAGGGGACAGCTCCTACAATGAGCAGTTCTTC. It codes for CASSVGDSSYNEQFF.

The chain recombines TRBV29-1 with TRBJ2-3, with 9 nucleotides matching TRBD1. Germline V gives CDR1 SQVTM, CDR2 ANQGSEA. The CDR3 spans 14 residues. The trim removed 3 bases at V and 2 bases at J, leaving 3 bases unmatched. CDR3 nucleotides: TGCAGCGTTGAGGGACAGGGTCACACAGATACGCAGTATTTT. The encoded protein is CSVEGQGHTDTQYF.

V gene TRBV2 combines with J gene TRBJ1-6; D is ambiguous. This CDR3 comprises 14 residues. The germline V gene has CDR1 SNHLY and CDR2 FYNNEI. Between the trimmed V and J ends, which lost 3 bases and 10 bases, there was a span of 13 bases. The CDR3 nucleotides are TGTGCCAGCAGTGAGGCGGGTCGAAAGTCACCCCTCCACTTT. The encoded protein is CASSEAGRKSPLHF.

This clone appeared a single time. The chain joins TRBV6-5 to TRBJ1-2, with D maybe TRBD1 (5 bases). Germline loops: CDR1 MNHEY, CDR2 SVGAGI. The V gene lost 7 bases and the J gene lost 8 bases, with 17 bases spanning the gap. The CDR3 has 13 amino acids. The CDR3 DNA reads TGTGCCAGCAAGGAAAAGGGGAGAAGCGGCTACACCTTC. It translates to CASKEKGRSGYTF.

This clone was found once. One end of the junction fails to match germline, which may point to a read error. The chain is built from TRBV5-1 and TRBJ1-2; 9 positions agree with TRBD1. Germline CDR1 SGHRS, CDR2 YFSETQ. The CDR3 length is 12 residues. The CDR3, as DNA: TGCGCCAGCAGCTTGGACAGGGGGCAGCCCCTCTTC. Encoded protein: CASSLDRGQPLF.

The chain recombines TRBV18 with TRBJ1-1; 8 bases are a match to TRBD1. CDR1 and CDR2 from the germline V gene are KGHSH and LQKENI. The CDR3 is made up of 15 amino acids. After removal of 3 bases from V and 2 bases from J, the junction contained 5 bases not matched to a gene. DNA for the CDR3: TGTGCCAGCTCACCCGGGACAGGCGGAAACACTGAAGCTTTCTTT. It encodes CASSPGTGGNTEAFF.

The chain carries TRBV29-1 and TRBJ2-3; 9 positions agree with TRBD2. The junction had 6 bases not matched to a gene; V was cut back by 6 bases and J by 2 bases. This CDR3 comprises 14 residues. Germline V gene sequence: CDR1 SQVTM, CDR2 ANQGSEA. CDR3 loop: CSVAERGVTDTQYF. Written as DNA, the CDR3 is TGCAGCGTCGCTGAGCGGGGGGTCACAGATACGCAGTATTTT.

This rearrangement joins TRBV10-2 to TRBJ2-1, with TRBD2 identical over 15 bases. The germline V gene encodes CDR1 WSHSY and CDR2 SAAADI. The CDR3 sequence is 14 residues long. Trimming cost V 8 bases and J 12 bases; bases outside gene matches: 8. In DNA form, the CDR3 reads TGCGCCAGCTGGACTAGCGGGGGGGTGGATGGGCAGTTCTTC. Its protein product is CASWTSGGVDGQFF.

The chain employs TRBV11-2 and TRBJ2-7; D uncertain. Trimming removed 1 base at V and 2 bases at J, with 9 bases between. This CDR3 spans 14 amino acids. Germline V gives CDR1 SGHAT, CDR2 FQNNGV. Here the CDR3 reads CASSLGSEAYEQYF. CDR3 in DNA: TGTGCCAGCAGCTTAGGATCTGAGGCCTACGAGCAGTACTTC.

The gene calls are TRBV5-5 and TRBJ2-5; 11 bases fit TRBD1. The V and J ends lost 0 bases and 4 bases, in that order; junction bases with no gene match: 2. The CDR3 has 15 amino acids. Germline CDR1 is SGHKS and CDR2 is YYEKEE (reference sequence). This CDR3 reads CASSLVGTGGETQYF. The CDR3, as DNA: TGTGCCAGCAGCTTGGTAGGGACAGGGGGAGAGACCCAGTACTTC.

The J gene is TRBJ2-3, the V gene TRBV11-1; D gene ambiguous. Trimming took off 0 bases at V and 1 base at J, with 11 bases between the two ends. Germline-derived CDR1 and CDR2 are SGHAT and FQDESV (reference sequence). The CDR3 consists of 16 residues. CDR3 nucleotides: TGTGCCAGCAGCTTAGCTGGCAGGAGTCGCACAGATACGCAGTATTTT. Translating gives CASSLAGRSRTDTQYF.

The chain uses TRBV19 and TRBJ1-5; perhaps TRBD1 as D (6 bases). Germline V gene lookup returns CDR1 LNHDA and CDR2 SQIVND (reference sequence). V lost 6 bases, J lost 0 bases, and 18 bases lay in between. This CDR3 has 17 residues. The CDR3 region has the DNA TGTGCCAGTAGGGCTATGGACAGCCCCTTTAGCAATCAGCCCCAGCATTTT. Translated, it gives CASRAMDSPFSNQPQHF. Combining the CDR3 with reference TRBV19 and TRBJ1-5 gives the whole variable domain DGGITQSPKYLFRKEGQNVTLSCEQNLNHDAMYWYRQDPGQGLRLIYYSQIVNDFQKGDIAEGYSVSREKKESFPLTVTSAQKNPTAFYLCASRAMDSPFSNQPQHFGDGTRLSIL.

The chain joins TRBV29-1 to TRBJ1-2; unclear D gene. CDR1 and CDR2 from the germline V gene are SQVTM and ANQGSEA. Trimming removed 6 bases from V and 3 bases from J, with 17 bases in between. CDR3 length equals 14 residues. CDR3 loop: CSVHRDSSHYGYTF. As DNA, the CDR3 is TGCAGCGTGCACCGGGATTCGAGTCACTATGGCTACACCTTC.

The V gene is TRBV7-9, the J gene TRBJ2-2; possible D gene TRBD2, 6 bases. Germline CDR1 reads SEHNR; CDR2 reads FQNEAQ (reference sequence). V lost 0 bases to trimming and J lost 3 bases, with 14 bases between them. This CDR3 contains 17 residues. The CDR3 DNA sequence: TGTGCCAGCAGCTTAGCGCGCGCTAGCGACGACACCGGGGAGCTGTTTTTT. It specifies CASSLARASDDTGELFF.

The rearrangement joins TRBV5-6 to TRBJ2-7; TRBD1 aligns across 7 bases. The CDR3 is 14 amino acids. The V gene's germline CDR1 is SGHDT and CDR2 YYEEEE. Trimming took 1 base from V and 6 from J; bases not matched to a gene: 7. Here the CDR3 reads CASSLLQGQGEQYF. CDR3 nucleotides: TGTGCCAGCAGCTTGCTACAGGGGCAGGGCGAGCAGTACTTC.